This is a list of T cell receptor beta chains from one sample in a study of cytomegalovirus exposure and HLA in healthy donors. The table came from immunoSEQ multiplex PCR; TCRdb's copy has only in-frame clones and leaves some out. The sample records tens of thousands of clones, around 94% being singletons. Sequenced input: PBMCs. These receptors came from a man in his late teens or twenties in good health and CMV-seronegative. Each CDR3 is given with its conserved first and last residue. The D gene is left open where the match is weak. Expanded clones get a size class; other rows say once, few or many, or leave the size out.

v_call,j_call,clone_size,d_call,cdr3_nt,cdr3_aa
TRBV4-1,TRBJ2-3,.,.,TGCGCCAGCAGCCAAGATCGCACTACCCCCTACACAGATACGCAGTATTTT,CASSQDRTTPYTDTQYF
TRBV28,TRBJ1-2,.,.,TGTGCCAGCAGTTTAGCGGGACTTAACTATGGCTACACCTTC,CASSLAGLNYGYTF
TRBV5-8,TRBJ2-3,.,.,TGTGCCAGCAGCTTGGTTGGGGGGACCACAGATACGCAGTATTTT,CASSLVGGTTDTQYF
TRBV5-1,TRBJ2-5,.,TRBD2,TGCGCCAGCAGGTTCCCCGGCGGGGGGCGAGAGACCCAGTACTTC,CASRFPGGGRETQYF
TRBV4-2,TRBJ2-3,.,TRBD1,TGTGCCAGCAGCCAAGTAGGTGAGGGACAGGGCACAGATACGCAGTATTTT,CASSQVGEGQGTDTQYF
TRBV29-1,TRBJ2-2,.,TRBD1,TGCAGCGTTAAAGTCCCGGACAGGGGTTACGGGGAGCTGTTTTTT,CSVKVPDRGYGELFF
TRBV30,TRBJ1-1,.,.,TGTGCCTGGAGTGTACTTGGAAGGCAGGGGAGCACTGAAGCTTTCTTT,CAWSVLGRQGSTEAFF
TRBV11-2,TRBJ2-7,.,TRBD2,TGTGCCAGCAGAGACGCGGGGGGAGAGAACGAGCAGTACTTC,CASRDAGGENEQYF
TRBV7-9,TRBJ1-1,.,.,TGTGCCAGCAGCTTAGGACAAGGCACTGAAGCTTTCTTT,CASSLGQGTEAFF
TRBV5-1,TRBJ1-2,.,.,TGCGCCAGCAGCTTGGCGGGGGAGGTGCGAGGCTACACCTTC,CASSLAGEVRGYTF
TRBV28,TRBJ2-2,.,.,TGTGCCAGCAGTTTCCAGGACTCCGGGGAGCTGTTTTTT,CASSFQDSGELFF
TRBV7-9,TRBJ1-1,.,.,TGTGCCAGCAGCTCTAAAGGGACAAACTTGAACACTGAAGCTTTCTTT,CASSSKGTNLNTEAFF
TRBV10-3,TRBJ2-7,.,.,TGTGCCATCAGTGATTGGGCAGGGTCCTACGAGCAGTACTTC,CAISDWAGSYEQYF
TRBV5-1,TRBJ2-5,once,.,TGCGCCAGCAGCTCGCAAGAGACCCAGTACTTC,CASSSQETQYF
TRBV7-9,TRBJ2-7,.,TRBD2,TGTGCCAGCAGTCGGACTAGCGGGAGTAACGAGCAGTACTTC,CASSRTSGSNEQYF
TRBV18,TRBJ2-1,.,TRBD1,TGTGCCAGCTCACCACCGAGGACAGGGGAGCACAATGAGCAGTTCTTC,CASSPPRTGEHNEQFF
TRBV27,TRBJ1-1,once,TRBD1,TGTGCCAGCAGGAGGACAGGGGGGGAAGCTTTCTTT,CASRRTGGEAFF